The 32 T cell receptor beta chains below were found in one sample sequenced in a study of human T cells and chemical hapten exposure. Separate cDNA molecules received unique molecular identifiers, which the library attached to them. TCRdb passed the reads through MiXCR, listing each CDR3 protein once. Among about 120,000 distinct CDR3 sequences listed, over 6.5% were seen once. Total RNA came from unfractionated whole blood. Sequencing input: whole blood. The receptor set was obtained from a human donor in good health. Some clones in this sample may be carry-over from other donors' samples.

The chain carries TRBV19 and TRBJ2-3; possibly TRBD2 for D (5 bases). V dropped 4 bases and J dropped 4 bases, with 21 bases sitting between them. This CDR3 spans 17 amino acids. Germline CDR1 and CDR2: LNHDA and SQIVND (reference sequence). DNA of the CDR3: TGTGCCAGTAGTAGCCCGCTGCGGGCCCGAGGATCAGATACGCAGTATTTT. It specifies CASSSPLRARGSDTQYF.

This chain connects TRBV20-1 to TRBJ1-6; maybe TRBD1 (5 bases). Trimming took 2 bases from V and 7 from J, leaving 27 bases between them. Germline values: CDR1 DFQATT, CDR2 SNEGSKA (reference sequence). The CDR3 extends over 19 amino acids. The CDR3 region is CSARITGSGNRGLNSPLHF. The CDR3 DNA sequence: TGCAGTGCTAGAATCACGGGATCTGGAAACCGGGGCCTAAATTCACCCCTCCACTTT.

The chain combines TRBV29-1 with TRBJ1-2; the D gene is possibly TRBD1 (5 bases). Trimming took 4 bases from V and 7 from J, leaving 16 bases between them. CDR1 and CDR2 from the germline V gene are SQVTM and ANQGSEA. This CDR3 contains 13 residues. CDR3 DNA: TGCAGCGTTGTGGGACGGAATTACCGTGGCTACACCTTC. Encoded protein: CSVVGRNYRGYTF.

The genes are TRBV29-1 and TRBJ2-7; a weak D match, TRBD1 (5 bases). Germline CDR1 and CDR2: SQVTM and ANQGSEA. The CDR3 is made up of 13 amino acids. Between the trimmed V and J ends, which lost 5 bases and 5 bases, there was a span of 16 bases. In nucleotides, the CDR3 is TGCAGCGTTCAGGGTCATCTGGCCCACGAGCAGTACTTC. It translates to CSVQGHLAHEQYF.

V usage is TRBV7-9 and J usage is TRBJ1-4; 7 positions agree with TRBD1. In germline, CDR1 is SEHNR, CDR2 FQNEAQ (reference sequence). The CDR3 loop spans 15 amino acids. V was clipped by 3 bases and J by 4 bases; unmatched bases: 5. In DNA form, the CDR3 reads TGTGCCAGCAGCTTTACGGGACAGCTTAATGAAAAACTGTTTTTT. This encodes CASSFTGQLNEKLFF.

The table lists this clonotype with a few counts. V usage is TRBV7-2 and J usage is TRBJ1-2; 7 positions match TRBD1. The CDR3 extends over 16 amino acids. Trimming took 1 base from V and 3 from J; bases not matched to a gene: 8. CDR1 and CDR2 from the germline V gene are SGHTA and FQGNSA. CDR3 sequence reads: CASSLEPTGADYGYTF. CDR3 DNA sequence: TGTGCCAGCAGCTTAGAGCCAACAGGGGCGGACTATGGCTACACCTTC.

V usage is TRBV30 and J usage is TRBJ2-7; 9 nucleotides match TRBD1. V shed 5 bases and J 6 bases; nucleotides not matched to a gene: 8. Germline loops: CDR1 GTSNPN, CDR2 SVGIG (reference sequence). The CDR3 has 13 amino acids. This CDR3 reads CAWSRTGVSEQYF. In nucleotides, the CDR3 is TGTGCCTGGTCCCGGACAGGGGTTAGCGAGCAGTACTTC.

The chain combines TRBV27 with TRBJ1-2; 7 nucleotides line up with TRBD1. CDR3 length: 13 amino acids. Germline V lookup: CDR1 MNHEY, CDR2 SMNVEV (reference sequence). V lost 3 bases, J lost 8 bases, and 6 bases stayed unmatched. CDR3 region: CASSFKGAGGYTF. CDR3 DNA: TGTGCCAGCAGTTTTAAGGGGGCAGGGGGCTACACCTTC.

This clonotype came up a few times. The chain recombines TRBV6-2 or TRBV6-3 with TRBJ2-7; D perhaps matches TRBD1 (5 bases). The CDR3 loop spans 12 amino acids. V was pared by 4 bases and J by 4 bases, with 8 bases between. Germline assignment: CDR1 MNHEY and CDR2 SVGEGT. CDR3 sequence (DNA): TGTGCCAGCAGTTCCGACAGATACGAGCAGTACTTC. Encoded protein: CASSSDRYEQYF.

V gene TRBV20-1 combines with J gene TRBJ2-1; the D gene is possibly TRBD1 (6 bases). Trimming removed 5 bases from V and 7 bases from J, with 12 bases in between. The germline V gene encodes CDR1 DFQATT and CDR2 SNEGSKA (reference sequence). The CDR3 is made up of 12 amino acids. The CDR3 protein is CSAFSTGNEQFF. CDR3 in DNA: TGCAGTGCTTTTTCCACAGGGAATGAGCAGTTCTTC.

There are a few counts of this clonotype. CDR3 bases: TGTGCCAGTAGTATAGCGACTAGCGGGGTTCAGGGGGAGCTGTTTTTT. It is translated as CASSIATSGVQGELFF. The J gene is TRBJ2-2, the V gene TRBV19; 11 positions agree with TRBD2. CDR1 is LNHDA and CDR2 is SQIVND in the germline V gene (reference sequence). The V and J ends lost 1 base and 8 bases, in that order; junction bases with no gene match: 6. The CDR3 totals 16 residues.

This clonotype has only a few counts. The chain joins TRBV20-1 to TRBJ2-7, with a tentative D call TRBD2 (6 bases). The germline V and J ends were trimmed by 2 bases and 0 bases, with 14 bases remaining between them. Germline lookup yields CDR1 DFQATT and CDR2 SNEGSKA (reference sequence). The length of the CDR3 is 15 residues. The CDR3 DNA reads as TGCAGTGCTAGATCCCCGGAGACTAGCTCCTACGAGCAGTACTTC. Translating gives CSARSPETSSYEQYF.

At least ten counts were recorded for this clonotype. The gene calls are TRBV4-3 and TRBJ2-1; 12 nucleotides agree with TRBD2. The germline CDR1 and CDR2 sequences are LGHNA and YSLEER. J lost 0 bases, V lost 4 bases, and 1 base had no gene match. The CDR3 totals 16 residues. Written as DNA, the CDR3 is TGCGCCAGCAGCCCGACTAGCGGGGGCTCCTACAATGAGCAGTTCTTC. Its translation is CASSPTSGGSYNEQFF.

The V and J genes are TRBV20-1 and TRBJ1-6; 8 bases line up with TRBD1. With V trimmed by 0 bases and J by 7 bases, 20 bases remained unmatched. CDR3 length equals 20 residues. From germline, CDR1 is DFQATT and CDR2 SNEGSKA (reference sequence). CDR3 sequence reads: CSARDRAGGAQGMGNSPLHF. For the CDR3, the DNA is TGCAGTGCTAGAGATCGGGCAGGGGGCGCTCAGGGTATGGGCAATTCACCCCTCCACTTT.

The chain employs TRBV5-6 and TRBJ2-5; TRBD1 matches at 9 bases. The V gene's germline CDR1 is SGHDT and CDR2 YYEEEE. With V trimmed by 1 base and J by 2 bases, 9 bases remained unmatched. The CDR3 consists of 17 residues. CDR3: CASSLPSGTGFQETQYF. CDR3 DNA sequence: TGTGCCAGCAGCTTGCCGTCAGGGACAGGGTTTCAAGAGACCCAGTACTTC.

This clonotype has at least ten counts. The genes are TRBV7-2 and TRBJ1-2, with 7 bases that match TRBD1. The CDR3 is 15 residues long. Germline CDR1 is SGHTA and CDR2 is FQGNSA. Unmatched junction bases numbered 10, after V lost 1 base and J lost 8 bases. CDR3: CASSLGVTGQRGYTF. In DNA, the CDR3 is TGTGCCAGCAGCTTAGGGGTGACAGGGCAGAGGGGCTACACCTTC.

This clonotype was observed at least ten times. This chain uses TRBV29-1 with TRBJ1-1, with D possibly being TRBD1 (5 bases). CDR3 length equals 16 residues. The germline V and J ends were trimmed by 2 bases and 3 bases, with 19 bases remaining between them. CDR1 is SQVTM, CDR2 ANQGSEA, per germline. The CDR3 nucleotides read TGCAGCGTTGAATTCCCCGCGATGGGGCAGGACACTGAAGCTTTCTTT. This encodes CSVEFPAMGQDTEAFF.

This clonotype showed up many times. The chain links TRBV20-1 to TRBJ1-5; D remains ambiguous. This CDR3 has 12 residues. Germline V gene lookup returns CDR1 DFQATT and CDR2 SNEGSKA (reference sequence). The V end lost 3 bases, the J end lost 5 bases, and 8 bases lay between the germline ends. The CDR3 region has the DNA TGCAGTGCTAGCATGCTTTATCAGCCCCAGCATTTT. Translation gives CSASMLYQPQHF.

This clonotype was seen just once. The genes are TRBV4-1 and TRBJ2-2, with D tentatively TRBD1 (6 bases). The ends were cut back, 0 bases at V and 0 bases at J, with 8 bases in the middle. CDR3 size: 16 residues. Germline loops: CDR1 MGHRA, CDR2 YSYEKL. CDR3 in DNA: TGCGCCAGCAGCCAAGAGGCAGGGGCGAACACCGGGGAGCTGTTTTTT. This encodes CASSQEAGANTGELFF.

This clonotype was seen more than once but under ten times. The chain recombines TRBV4-1 with TRBJ2-1; 8 bases align to TRBD2. The germline CDR1 and CDR2 sequences are MGHRA and YSYEKL. With 5 bases clipped from V and 2 bases from J, the junction kept 5 bases outside the gene matches. CDR3 length: 15 amino acids. In nucleotides, the CDR3 is TGCGCCAGCAGCGTAATAGCGGGAACCTACAATGAGCAGTTCTTC. Protein sequence: CASSVIAGTYNEQFF.

This clonotype showed up just a few times. The V call is TRBV29-1, the J call TRBJ2-7; 9 positions match TRBD1. Germline-derived CDR1 and CDR2 are SQVTM and ANQGSEA. The CDR3 loop spans 13 amino acids. The V gene end was trimmed by 8 bases and the J gene end by 5 bases; junction bases not matched to a gene: 10. The CDR3 sequence is CSSRTGDTNEQYF. The CDR3 nucleotides read TGCAGCTCTCGGACAGGGGATACCAACGAGCAGTACTTC.

This clonotype turned up a few times. The V and J genes are TRBV5-1 and TRBJ2-1; 7 bases fit TRBD1. With V trimmed by 3 bases and J by 4 bases, 10 bases remained unmatched. The CDR3 extends over 16 amino acids. Germline CDR1 SGHRS, CDR2 YFSETQ. CDR3 DNA sequence: TGCGCCAGCAGCTCGGAAGACAGGGCCCTATACAATGAGCAGTTCTTC. Its protein is CASSSEDRALYNEQFF.

This clonotype was recorded many times. This sequence joins TRBV7-6 and TRBJ2-5, with a tentative D call TRBD1 (5 bases). This CDR3 region has 13 residues. With 2 bases removed from V and 5 bases from J, the gap between germline ends came to 9 bases. The germline V gene encodes CDR1 SGHVS and CDR2 FNYEAQ. CDR3 region: CASSLNRQETQYF. CDR3 DNA sequence: TGTGCCAGCAGCTTAAACAGGCAGGAGACCCAGTACTTC.

The sample holds a few counts of this clonotype. This sequence joins TRBV7-9 and TRBJ2-3, with 8 bases fitting TRBD2. The CDR3 consists of 15 residues. After removal of 6 bases from V and 7 bases from J, the junction contained 12 bases not matched to a gene. The germline V gene encodes CDR1 SEHNR and CDR2 FQNEAQ (reference sequence). For the CDR3, the DNA is TGTGCCAGCAGTCTAATGGCGGGAGGAATGAATACGCAGTATTTT. Protein sequence: CASSLMAGGMNTQYF. The variable domain in full, with the rest retrieved from reference TRBV7-9 and TRBJ2-3, is DTGVSQNPRHKITKRGQNVTFRCDPISEHNRLYWYRQTLGQGPEFLTYFQNEAQLEKSRLLSDRFSAERPKGSFSTLEIQRTEQGDSAMYLCASSLMAGGMNTQYFGPGTRLTVL.

This clonotype was picked up many times. This chain links TRBV18 with TRBJ1-2; D gene uncertain. This CDR3 is built from 17 residues. Germline V CDR1 and CDR2: KGHSH, LQKENI. V lost 3 bases, J lost 4 bases, and 21 bases lay in between. The CDR3 loop is CASSPQNIAGFPYGYTF. The CDR3, as DNA: TGTGCCAGCTCACCCCAGAACATAGCAGGATTCCCCTATGGCTACACCTTC.

This chain uses TRBV5-4 with TRBJ2-2, with a weak D call TRBD2 (6 bases). Looked up from germline, CDR1 is SGHNT and CDR2 is YYREEE (reference sequence). Trimming removed 3 bases at V and 4 bases at J, with 10 bases between. This CDR3 comprises 14 residues. The CDR3 nucleotides read TGTGCCAGCAGCTCGGGACTCAGCACCGGGGAGCTGTTTTTT. Protein: CASSSGLSTGELFF.

This clonotype turned up a few times. As DNA, the CDR3 is TGCAGCGTTACATGGGGGGGCTTGAGAGATACGCAGTATTTT. This sequence encodes CSVTWGGLRDTQYF. The genes are TRBV29-1 and TRBJ2-3; D may be TRBD2 (7 bases). Trimming removed 5 bases from V and 5 bases from J, with 17 bases in between. From germline, CDR1 is SQVTM and CDR2 ANQGSEA. The CDR3 is 14 amino acids.

Many counts were recorded for this clonotype. The chain uses TRBV12-3 or TRBV12-4 and TRBJ1-1; D gene ambiguous. Between the trimmed V and J ends, which lost 3 bases and 5 bases, there was a span of 13 bases. This CDR3 is 14 amino acids long. The CDR3 DNA reads TGTGCCAGCAGTTTTTCCGGAATAGGGACTGAAGCTTTCTTT. Translation gives CASSFSGIGTEAFF.

This clonotype was picked up a small number of times. The J gene is TRBJ2-1, the V gene TRBV20-1, with 10 positions matching TRBD2. CDR1 and CDR2 (germline): DFQATT, SNEGSKA (reference sequence). The length of the CDR3 is 14 residues. The J segment lost 3 bases and the V segment lost 3 bases, leaving 2 bases of the junction unmatched. CDR3 DNA: TGCAGTGCTAGGCGGACTAGCGGCTACAATGAGCAGTTCTTC. It translates to CSARRTSGYNEQFF.

CDR3 sequence reads: CASSLRGDVNTEAFF. The CDR3 DNA reads TGCGCCAGCAGCTTGCGGGGGGATGTGAACACTGAAGCTTTCTTT. This chain joins TRBV5-1 and TRBJ1-1, with a tentative D call TRBD1 (5 bases). Between the trimmed V and J ends, which lost 1 base and 0 bases, there was a span of 10 bases. Germline CDR1 reads SGHRS; CDR2 reads YFSETQ. There are 15 residues in the CDR3.

This clonotype showed up just a few times. The V and J genes are TRBV15 and TRBJ2-1, with D perhaps TRBD1 (6 bases). This CDR3 has 14 amino acids. V dropped 6 bases and J dropped 4 bases, with 13 bases sitting between them. Germline CDR1 reads LNHNV; CDR2 reads YYDKDF (reference sequence). The CDR3 DNA sequence: TGTGCCACCAGACCCTCGGACAGTTACAATGAGCAGTTCTTC. This sequence encodes CATRPSDSYNEQFF.

This rearrangement joins TRBV4-3 to TRBJ2-4, with 8 nucleotides matching TRBD2. Per the germline V gene, CDR1 is LGHNA and CDR2 is YSLEER. V lost 0 bases and J lost 2; bases outside the gene matches: 6. This CDR3 has 17 residues. CDR3 DNA: TGCGCCAGCAGCCAAGACGGGGGGGCCGGGACCAAAAACATTCAGTACTTC. It translates to CASSQDGGAGTKNIQYF.